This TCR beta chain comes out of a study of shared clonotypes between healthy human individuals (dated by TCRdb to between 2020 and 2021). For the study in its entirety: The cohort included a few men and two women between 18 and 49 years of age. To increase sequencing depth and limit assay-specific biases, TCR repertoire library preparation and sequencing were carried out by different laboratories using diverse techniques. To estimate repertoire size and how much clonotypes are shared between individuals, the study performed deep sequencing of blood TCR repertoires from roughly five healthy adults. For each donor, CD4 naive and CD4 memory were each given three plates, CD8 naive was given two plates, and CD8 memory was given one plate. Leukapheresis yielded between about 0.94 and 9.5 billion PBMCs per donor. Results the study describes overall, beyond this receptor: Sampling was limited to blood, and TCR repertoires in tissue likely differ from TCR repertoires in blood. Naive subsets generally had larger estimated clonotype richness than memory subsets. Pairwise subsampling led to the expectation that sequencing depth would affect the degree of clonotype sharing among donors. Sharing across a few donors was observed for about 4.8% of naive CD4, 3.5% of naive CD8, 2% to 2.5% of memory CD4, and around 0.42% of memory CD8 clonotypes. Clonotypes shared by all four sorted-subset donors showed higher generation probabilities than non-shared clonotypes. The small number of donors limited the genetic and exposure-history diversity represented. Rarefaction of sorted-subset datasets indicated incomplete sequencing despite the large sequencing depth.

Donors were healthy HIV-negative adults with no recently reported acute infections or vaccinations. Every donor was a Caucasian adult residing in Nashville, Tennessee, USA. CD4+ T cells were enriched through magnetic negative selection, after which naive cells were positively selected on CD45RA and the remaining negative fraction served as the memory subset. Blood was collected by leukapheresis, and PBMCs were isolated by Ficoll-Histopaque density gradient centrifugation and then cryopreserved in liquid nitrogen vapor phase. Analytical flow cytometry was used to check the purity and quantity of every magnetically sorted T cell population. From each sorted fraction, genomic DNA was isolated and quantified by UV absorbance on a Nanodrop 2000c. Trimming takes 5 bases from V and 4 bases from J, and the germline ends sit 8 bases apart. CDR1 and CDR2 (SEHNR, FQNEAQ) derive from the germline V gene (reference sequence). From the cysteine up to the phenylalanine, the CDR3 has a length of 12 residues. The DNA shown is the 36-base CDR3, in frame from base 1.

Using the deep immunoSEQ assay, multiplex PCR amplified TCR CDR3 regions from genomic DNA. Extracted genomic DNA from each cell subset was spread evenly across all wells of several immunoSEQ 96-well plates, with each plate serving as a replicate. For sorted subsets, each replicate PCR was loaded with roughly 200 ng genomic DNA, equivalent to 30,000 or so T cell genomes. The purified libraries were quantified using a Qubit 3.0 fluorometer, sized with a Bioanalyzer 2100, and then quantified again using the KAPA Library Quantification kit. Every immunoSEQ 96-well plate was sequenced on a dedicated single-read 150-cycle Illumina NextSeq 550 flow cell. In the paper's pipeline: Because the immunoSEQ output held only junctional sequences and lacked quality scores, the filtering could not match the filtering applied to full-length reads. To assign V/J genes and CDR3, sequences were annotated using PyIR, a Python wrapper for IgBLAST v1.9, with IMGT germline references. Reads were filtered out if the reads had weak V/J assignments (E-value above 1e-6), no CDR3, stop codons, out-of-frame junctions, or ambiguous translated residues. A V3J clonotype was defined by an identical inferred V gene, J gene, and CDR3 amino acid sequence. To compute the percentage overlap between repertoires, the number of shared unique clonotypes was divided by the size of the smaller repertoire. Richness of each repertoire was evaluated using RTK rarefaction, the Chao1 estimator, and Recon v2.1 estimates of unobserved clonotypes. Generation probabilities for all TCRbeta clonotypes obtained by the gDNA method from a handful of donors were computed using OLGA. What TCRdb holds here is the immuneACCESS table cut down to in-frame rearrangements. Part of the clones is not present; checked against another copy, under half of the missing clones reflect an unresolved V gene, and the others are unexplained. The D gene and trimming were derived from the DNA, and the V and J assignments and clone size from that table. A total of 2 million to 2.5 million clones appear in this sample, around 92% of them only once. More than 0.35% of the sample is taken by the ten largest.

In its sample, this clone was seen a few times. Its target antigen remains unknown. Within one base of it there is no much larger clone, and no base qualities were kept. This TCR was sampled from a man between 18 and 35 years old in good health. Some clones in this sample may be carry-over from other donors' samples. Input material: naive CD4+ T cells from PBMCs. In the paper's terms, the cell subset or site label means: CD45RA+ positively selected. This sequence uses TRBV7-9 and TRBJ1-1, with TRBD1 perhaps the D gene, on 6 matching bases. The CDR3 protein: CASSQDSTEAFF. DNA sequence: TGTGCCAGCAGCCAGGACAGCACTGAAGCTTTCTTT.